This T cell receptor (beta chain) was identified in a study of cytomegalovirus exposure and HLA in healthy donors. Study-level findings and limits: Published work reported that the classifier diagnosed cytomegalovirus status with high specificity and sensitivity. In vitro checks showed that three CMV-associated chains really do target CMV antigens.

CDR3 length: 13 residues. Germline assignment: CDR1 MGHDK and CDR2 SYGVNS. V lost 4 bases and J 8 bases, leaving 12 bases between the germline ends. The sample holds a few counts of this clone. Its antigen is currently unknown. The data were produced by immunoSEQ multiplex PCR, yet TCRdb's version contains in-frame clones alone and is incomplete. The sample records 100,000 or so clones, about 90% being singletons. The rearrangement links TRBV25-1 to TRBJ2-1; a weak D match, TRBD2 (6 bases). The sequence came from a man between 18 and 29 years old in good health and CMV-seropositive. The sequenced material came from PBMCs. In DNA, the CDR3 is TGTGCCAGCAGTGTGGAGACTAGGGATGAGCAGTTCTTC. The encoded protein is CASSVETRDEQFF. Full variable domain (outside the CDR3, taken from reference TRBV25-1 and TRBJ2-1): EADIYQTPRYLVIGTGKKITLECSQTMGHDKMYWYQQDPGMELHLIHYSYGVNSTEKGDLSSESTVSRIRTEHFPLTLESARPSHTSQYLCASSVETRDEQFFGPGTRLTVL.